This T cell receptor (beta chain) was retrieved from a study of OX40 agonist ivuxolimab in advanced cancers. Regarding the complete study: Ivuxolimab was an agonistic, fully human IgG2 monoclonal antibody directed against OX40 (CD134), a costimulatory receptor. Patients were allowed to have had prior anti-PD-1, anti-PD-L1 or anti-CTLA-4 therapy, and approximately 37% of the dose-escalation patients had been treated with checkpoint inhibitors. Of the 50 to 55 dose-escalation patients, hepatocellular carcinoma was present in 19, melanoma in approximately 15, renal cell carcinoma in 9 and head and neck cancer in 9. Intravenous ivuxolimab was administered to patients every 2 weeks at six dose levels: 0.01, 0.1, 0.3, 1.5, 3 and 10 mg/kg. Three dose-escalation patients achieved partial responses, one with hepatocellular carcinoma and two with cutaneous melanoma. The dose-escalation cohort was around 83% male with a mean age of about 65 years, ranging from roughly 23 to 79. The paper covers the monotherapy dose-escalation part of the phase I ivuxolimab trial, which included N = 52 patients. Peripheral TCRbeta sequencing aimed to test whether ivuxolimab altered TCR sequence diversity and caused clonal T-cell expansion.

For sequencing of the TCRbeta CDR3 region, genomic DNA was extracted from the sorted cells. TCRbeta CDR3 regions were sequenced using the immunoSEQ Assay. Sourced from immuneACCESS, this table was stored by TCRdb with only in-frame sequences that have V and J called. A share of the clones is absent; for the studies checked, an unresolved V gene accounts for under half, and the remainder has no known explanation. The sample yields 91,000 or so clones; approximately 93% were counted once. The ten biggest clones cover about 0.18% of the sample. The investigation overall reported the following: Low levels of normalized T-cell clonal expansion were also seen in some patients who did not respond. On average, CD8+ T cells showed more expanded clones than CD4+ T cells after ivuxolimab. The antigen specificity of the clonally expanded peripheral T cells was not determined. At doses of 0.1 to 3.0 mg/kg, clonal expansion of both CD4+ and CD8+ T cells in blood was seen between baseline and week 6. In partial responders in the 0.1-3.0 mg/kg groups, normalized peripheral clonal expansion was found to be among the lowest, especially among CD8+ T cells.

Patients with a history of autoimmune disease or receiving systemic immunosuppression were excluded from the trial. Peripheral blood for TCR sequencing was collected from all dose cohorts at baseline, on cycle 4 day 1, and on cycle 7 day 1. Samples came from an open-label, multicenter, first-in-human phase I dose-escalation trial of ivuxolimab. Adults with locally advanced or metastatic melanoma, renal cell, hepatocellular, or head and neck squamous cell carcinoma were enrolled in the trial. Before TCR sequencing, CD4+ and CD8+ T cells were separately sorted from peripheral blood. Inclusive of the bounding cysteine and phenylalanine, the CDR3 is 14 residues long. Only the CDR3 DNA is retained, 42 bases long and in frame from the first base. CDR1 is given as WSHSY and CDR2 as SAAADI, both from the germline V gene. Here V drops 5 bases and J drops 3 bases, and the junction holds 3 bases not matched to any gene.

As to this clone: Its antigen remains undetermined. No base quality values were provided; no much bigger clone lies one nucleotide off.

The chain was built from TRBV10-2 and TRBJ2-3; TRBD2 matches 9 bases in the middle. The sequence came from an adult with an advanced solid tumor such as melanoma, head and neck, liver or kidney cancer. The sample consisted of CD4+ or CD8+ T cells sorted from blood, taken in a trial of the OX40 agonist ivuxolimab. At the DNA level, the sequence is TGCGCCAGCAGTCTAGCGGGGTTGACAGATACGCAGTATTTT. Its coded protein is CASSLAGLTDTQYF.